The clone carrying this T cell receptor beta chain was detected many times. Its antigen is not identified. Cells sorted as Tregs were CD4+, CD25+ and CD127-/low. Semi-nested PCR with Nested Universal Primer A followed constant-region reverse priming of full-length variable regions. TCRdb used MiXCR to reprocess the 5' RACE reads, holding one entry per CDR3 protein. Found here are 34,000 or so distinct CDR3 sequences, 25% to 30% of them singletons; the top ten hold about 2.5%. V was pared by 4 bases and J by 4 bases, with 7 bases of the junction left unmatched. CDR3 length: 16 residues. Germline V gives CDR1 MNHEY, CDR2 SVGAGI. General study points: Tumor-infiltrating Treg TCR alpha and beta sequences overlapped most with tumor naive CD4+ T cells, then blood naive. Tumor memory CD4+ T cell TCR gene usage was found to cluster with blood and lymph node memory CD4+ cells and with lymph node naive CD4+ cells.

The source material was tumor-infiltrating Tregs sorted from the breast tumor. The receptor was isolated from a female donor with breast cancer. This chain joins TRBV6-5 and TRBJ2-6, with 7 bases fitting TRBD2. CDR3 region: CASSFLGGFGANVLTF. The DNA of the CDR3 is TGTGCCAGCAGTTTCCTCGGGGGGTTCGGGGCCAACGTCCTGACTTTC.